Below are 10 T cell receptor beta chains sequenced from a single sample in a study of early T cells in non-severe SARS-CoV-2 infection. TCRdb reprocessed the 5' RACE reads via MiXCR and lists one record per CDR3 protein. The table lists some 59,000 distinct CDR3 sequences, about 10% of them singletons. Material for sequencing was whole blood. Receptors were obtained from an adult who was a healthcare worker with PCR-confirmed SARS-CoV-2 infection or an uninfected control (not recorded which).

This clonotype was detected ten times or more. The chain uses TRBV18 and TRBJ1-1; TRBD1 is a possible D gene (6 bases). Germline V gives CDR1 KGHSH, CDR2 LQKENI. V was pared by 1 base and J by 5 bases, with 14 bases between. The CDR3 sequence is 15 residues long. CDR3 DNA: TGTGCCAGCTCACCACTAACAGGGCGTGGGACTGAAGCTTTCTTT. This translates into CASSPLTGRGTEAFF.

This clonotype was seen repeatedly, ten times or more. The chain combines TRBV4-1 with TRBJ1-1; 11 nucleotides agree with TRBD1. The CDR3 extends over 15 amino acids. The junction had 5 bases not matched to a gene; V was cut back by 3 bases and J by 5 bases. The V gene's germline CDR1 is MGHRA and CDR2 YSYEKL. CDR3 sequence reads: CASSHGQGAWTEAFF. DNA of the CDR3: TGCGCCAGCAGCCACGGACAGGGGGCTTGGACTGAAGCTTTCTTT.

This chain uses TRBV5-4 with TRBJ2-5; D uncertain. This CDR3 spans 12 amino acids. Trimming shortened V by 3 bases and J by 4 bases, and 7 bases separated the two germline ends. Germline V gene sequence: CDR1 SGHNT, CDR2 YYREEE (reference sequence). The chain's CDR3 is CASSSLTETQYF. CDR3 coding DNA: TGTGCCAGCAGCTCCCTGACAGAGACCCAGTACTTC.

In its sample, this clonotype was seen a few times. The CDR3 bases are TGTGCCAGCAACGAAGCGGGGGGACTCACCGGGGAGCTGTTTTTT. Residues: CASNEAGGLTGELFF. This rearrangement joins TRBV7-2 to TRBJ2-2; 9 nucleotides line up with TRBD2. The length of the CDR3 is 15 residues. After removal of 7 bases from V and 4 bases from J, the junction contained 7 bases not matched to a gene. Germline CDR1 is SGHTA and CDR2 is FQGNSA.

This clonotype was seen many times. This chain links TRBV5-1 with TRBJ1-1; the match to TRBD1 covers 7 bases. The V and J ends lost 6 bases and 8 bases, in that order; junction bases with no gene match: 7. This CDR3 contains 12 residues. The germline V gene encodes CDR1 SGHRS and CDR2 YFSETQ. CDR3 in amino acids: CASTSGQAEAFF. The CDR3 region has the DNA TGCGCCAGCACTTCCGGACAGGCAGAAGCTTTCTTT.

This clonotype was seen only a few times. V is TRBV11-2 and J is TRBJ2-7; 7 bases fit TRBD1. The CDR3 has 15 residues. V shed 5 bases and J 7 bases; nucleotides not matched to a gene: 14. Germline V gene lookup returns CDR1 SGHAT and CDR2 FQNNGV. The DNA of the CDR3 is TGTGCCAGCAGCCTACTGACAGGGTCCGAGGGGGAGCAGTACTTC. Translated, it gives CASSLLTGSEGEQYF.

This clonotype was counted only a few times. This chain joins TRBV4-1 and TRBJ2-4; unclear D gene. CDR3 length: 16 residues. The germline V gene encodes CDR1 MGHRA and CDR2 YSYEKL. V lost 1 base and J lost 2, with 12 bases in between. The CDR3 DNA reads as TGCGCCAGCAGCCAAGGCTTTCTGCGGACCAAAAACATTCAGTACTTC. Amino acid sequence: CASSQGFLRTKNIQYF.

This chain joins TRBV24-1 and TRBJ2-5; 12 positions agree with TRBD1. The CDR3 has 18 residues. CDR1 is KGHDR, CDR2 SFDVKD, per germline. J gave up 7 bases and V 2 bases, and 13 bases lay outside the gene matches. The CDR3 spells CATSDSPGQGARYGTQYF. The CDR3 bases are TGTGCCACCAGTGATTCACCGGGACAGGGGGCCCGTTATGGGACCCAGTACTTC.

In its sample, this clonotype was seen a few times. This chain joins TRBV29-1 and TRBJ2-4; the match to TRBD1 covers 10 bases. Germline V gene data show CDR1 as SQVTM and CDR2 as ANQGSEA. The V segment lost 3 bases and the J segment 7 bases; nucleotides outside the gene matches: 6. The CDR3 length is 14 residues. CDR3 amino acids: CSVDTGTGVNIQYF. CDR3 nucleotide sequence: TGCAGCGTTGATACTGGGACAGGGGTCAACATTCAGTACTTC.

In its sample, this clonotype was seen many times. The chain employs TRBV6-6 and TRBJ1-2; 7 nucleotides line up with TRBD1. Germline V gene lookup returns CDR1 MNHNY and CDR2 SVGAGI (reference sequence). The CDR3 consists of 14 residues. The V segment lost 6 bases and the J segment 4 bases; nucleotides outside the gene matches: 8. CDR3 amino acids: CASRPTGDRYGYTF. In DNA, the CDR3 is TGTGCCAGCAGACCCACAGGGGATCGCTATGGCTACACCTTC.